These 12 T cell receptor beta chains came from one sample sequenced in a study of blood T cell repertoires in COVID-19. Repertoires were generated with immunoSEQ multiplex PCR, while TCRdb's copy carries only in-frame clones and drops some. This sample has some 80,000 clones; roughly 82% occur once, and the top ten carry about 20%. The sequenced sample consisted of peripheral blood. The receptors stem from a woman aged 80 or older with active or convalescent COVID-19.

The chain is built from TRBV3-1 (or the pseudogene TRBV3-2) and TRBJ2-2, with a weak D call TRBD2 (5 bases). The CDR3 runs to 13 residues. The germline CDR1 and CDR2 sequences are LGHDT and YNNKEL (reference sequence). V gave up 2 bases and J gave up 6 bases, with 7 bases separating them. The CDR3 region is CASSQRGPGELFF. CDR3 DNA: TGTGCCAGCAGCCAACGAGGGCCCGGGGAGCTGTTTTTT.

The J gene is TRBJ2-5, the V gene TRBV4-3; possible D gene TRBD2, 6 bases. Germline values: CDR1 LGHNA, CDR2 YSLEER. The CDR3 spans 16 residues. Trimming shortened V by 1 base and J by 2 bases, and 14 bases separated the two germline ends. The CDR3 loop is CASSQVGRGGQETQYF. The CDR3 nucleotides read TGCGCCAGCAGCCAAGTTGGCCGTGGAGGGCAAGAGACCCAGTACTTC.

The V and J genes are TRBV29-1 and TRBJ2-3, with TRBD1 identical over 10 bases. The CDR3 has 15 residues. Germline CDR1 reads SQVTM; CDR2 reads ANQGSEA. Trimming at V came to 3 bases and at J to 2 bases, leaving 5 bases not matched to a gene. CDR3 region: CSVDRDRGYTDTQYF. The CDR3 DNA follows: TGCAGCGTTGACAGGGACAGGGGATACACAGATACGCAGTATTTT.

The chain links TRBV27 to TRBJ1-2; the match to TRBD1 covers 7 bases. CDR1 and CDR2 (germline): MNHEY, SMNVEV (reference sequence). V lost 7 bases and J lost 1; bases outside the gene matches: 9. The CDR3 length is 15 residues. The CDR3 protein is CASTAKQGFNYGYTF. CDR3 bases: TGTGCCAGCACCGCAAAACAGGGGTTTAACTATGGCTACACCTTC.

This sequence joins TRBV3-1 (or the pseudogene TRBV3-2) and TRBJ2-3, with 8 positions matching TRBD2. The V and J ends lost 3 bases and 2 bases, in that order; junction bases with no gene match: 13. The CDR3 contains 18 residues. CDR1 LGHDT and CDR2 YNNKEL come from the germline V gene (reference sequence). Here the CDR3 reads CASSHESRAGEPTDTQYF. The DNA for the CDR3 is TGTGCCAGCAGCCATGAATCTCGAGCGGGGGAGCCCACAGATACGCAGTATTTT.

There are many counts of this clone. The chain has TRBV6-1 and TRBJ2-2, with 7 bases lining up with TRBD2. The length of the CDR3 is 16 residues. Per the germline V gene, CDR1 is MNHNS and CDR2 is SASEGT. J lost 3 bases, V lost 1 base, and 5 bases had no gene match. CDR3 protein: CASSEGGGTHTGELFF. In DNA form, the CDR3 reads TGTGCCAGCAGTGAAGGGGGAGGGACCCACACCGGGGAGCTGTTTTTT.

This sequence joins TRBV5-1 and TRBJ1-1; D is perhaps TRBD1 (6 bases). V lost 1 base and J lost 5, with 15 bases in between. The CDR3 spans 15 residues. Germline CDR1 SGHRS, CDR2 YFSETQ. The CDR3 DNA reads TGCGCCAGCAGCTTGATTCCAGGGGCAGGGACTGAAGCTTTCTTT. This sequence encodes CASSLIPGAGTEAFF.

The CDR3 region is CASSLGAQGSNTGELFF. The CDR3 DNA sequence: TGTGCCAGCAGCTTGGGTGCGCAGGGCTCGAACACCGGGGAGCTGTTTTTT. The chain uses TRBV5-8 and TRBJ2-2; weak D call: TRBD1 (5 bases). Per the germline V gene, CDR1 is SGHTS and CDR2 is YDEGEE. Trimming removed 0 bases from V and 0 bases from J, with 12 bases in between. The CDR3 has 17 residues.

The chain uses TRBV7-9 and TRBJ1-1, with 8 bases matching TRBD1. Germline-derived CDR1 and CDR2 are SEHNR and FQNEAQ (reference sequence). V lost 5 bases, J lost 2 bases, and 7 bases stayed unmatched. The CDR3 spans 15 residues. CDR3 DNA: TGTGCCAGCAGCGCCCCCGGGACAGGTAACACTGAAGCTTTCTTT. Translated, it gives CASSAPGTGNTEAFF. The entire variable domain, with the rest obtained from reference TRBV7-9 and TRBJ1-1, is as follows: DTGVSQNPRHKITKRGQNVTFRCDPISEHNRLYWYRQTLGQGPEFLTYFQNEAQLEKSRLLSDRFSAERPKGSFSTLEIQRTEQGDSAMYLCASSAPGTGNTEAFFGQGTRLTVV.

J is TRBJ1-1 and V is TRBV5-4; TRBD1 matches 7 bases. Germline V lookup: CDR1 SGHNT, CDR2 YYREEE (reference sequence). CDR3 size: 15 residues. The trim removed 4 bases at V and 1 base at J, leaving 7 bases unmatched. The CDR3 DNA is TGTGCCAGCAGCATACAGGGGTGGGGGAACACTGAAGCTTTCTTT. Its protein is CASSIQGWGNTEAFF.

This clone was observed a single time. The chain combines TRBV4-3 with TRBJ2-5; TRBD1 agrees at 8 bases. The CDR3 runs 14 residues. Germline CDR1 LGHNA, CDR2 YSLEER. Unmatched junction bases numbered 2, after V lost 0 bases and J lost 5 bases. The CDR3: CASSQDRTGETQYF. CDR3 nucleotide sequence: TGCGCCAGCAGCCAAGATAGGACAGGGGAGACCCAGTACTTC.

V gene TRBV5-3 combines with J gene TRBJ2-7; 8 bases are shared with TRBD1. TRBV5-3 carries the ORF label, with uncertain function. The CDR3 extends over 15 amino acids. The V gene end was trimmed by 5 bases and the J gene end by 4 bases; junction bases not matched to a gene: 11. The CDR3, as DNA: TGTGCCAGAAGGGAAGCCGGGACAGGAGAATACGAGCAGTACTTC. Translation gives CARREAGTGEYEQYF.